The present T cell receptor (beta chain) was sequenced within a study of blood T cell repertoires in COVID-19. CDR3 size: 16 residues. V dropped 3 bases and J dropped 4 bases, with 15 bases sitting between them. Germline values: CDR1 LNHDA, CDR2 SQIVND (reference sequence). Data came from immunoSEQ multiplex PCR; TCRdb stores just in-frame clones and leaves some out. The sample records 200,000 to 300,000 clones, around four fifths being singletons. The rearrangement joins TRBV19 to TRBJ1-4; D remains unclear. Input material: peripheral blood. This sequence was found in a woman aged 60-75 years with active or convalescent COVID-19. The CDR3 reads CASSMPPAADNEKLFF. Here the CDR3 DNA reads TGTGCCAGTAGTATGCCCCCCGCGGCAGATAATGAAAAACTGTTTTTT.